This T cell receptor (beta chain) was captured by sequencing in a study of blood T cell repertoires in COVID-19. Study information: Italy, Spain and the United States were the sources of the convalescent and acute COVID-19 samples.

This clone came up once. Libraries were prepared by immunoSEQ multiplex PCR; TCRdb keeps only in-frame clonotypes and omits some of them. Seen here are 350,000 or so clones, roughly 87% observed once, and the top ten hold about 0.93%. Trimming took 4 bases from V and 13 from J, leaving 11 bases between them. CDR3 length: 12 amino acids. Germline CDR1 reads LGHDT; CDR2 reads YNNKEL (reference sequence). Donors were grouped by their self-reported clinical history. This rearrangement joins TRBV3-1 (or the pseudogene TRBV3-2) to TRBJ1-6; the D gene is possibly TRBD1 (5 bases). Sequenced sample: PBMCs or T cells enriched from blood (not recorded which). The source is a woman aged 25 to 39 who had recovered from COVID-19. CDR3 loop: CASSPMGGPLHF. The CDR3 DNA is TGTGCCAGCAGCCCCATGGGGGGTCCCCTCCACTTT.